This is a list of T cell receptor beta chains from one sample in a study of blood T cell repertoires in COVID-19. The data were produced by immunoSEQ multiplex PCR, yet TCRdb's version contains in-frame clones alone and is incomplete. Of fewer than 350,000 clones in the sample, 89% were seen once. The specimen was PBMCs or T cells enriched from blood (not recorded which). The receptor set was obtained from a man aged 55 to 69 who had recovered from COVID-19. Each CDR3 is given with its conserved first and last residue. The order of the fields is D gene, V gene, J gene, clone size, CDR3 protein, CDR3 DNA. D genes are given only for firm matches. Clone size is shown for a subset of rows, as once, few, many or a class of expanded clone.

d_call: -
v_call: TRBV28
j_call: TRBJ1-2
clone_size: once
cdr3_aa: CASSSPPGKDYGYTF
cdr3_nt: TGTGCCAGCAGTTCCCCCCCAGGGAAGGACTATGGCTACACCTTC

d_call: -
v_call: TRBV27
j_call: TRBJ2-1
clone_size: -
cdr3_aa: CASSWRTLRSYNEQFF
cdr3_nt: TGTGCCAGCAGTTGGAGGACCTTGCGCTCCTACAATGAGCAGTTCTTC

d_call: -
v_call: TRBV5-1
j_call: TRBJ2-7
clone_size: -
cdr3_aa: CASSLTGVPEQYF
cdr3_nt: TGCGCCAGCAGCTTGACCGGGGTTCCCGAGCAGTACTTC

d_call: TRBD2
v_call: TRBV10-3
j_call: TRBJ2-7
clone_size: -
cdr3_aa: CAIMWEGTYEQYF
cdr3_nt: TGTGCCATCATGTGGGAGGGAACCTACGAGCAGTACTTC

d_call: TRBD2
v_call: TRBV3-1/TRBV3-2
j_call: TRBJ2-1
clone_size: -
cdr3_aa: CASSPRTSGRRNEQFF
cdr3_nt: TGTGCCAGCAGCCCTCGGACTAGCGGGAGACGAAATGAGCAGTTCTTC

d_call: TRBD2
v_call: TRBV4-2
j_call: TRBJ2-5
clone_size: -
cdr3_aa: CASSQEIASGRRQTQYF
cdr3_nt: TGTGCCAGCAGCCAAGAAATAGCTAGCGGGCGGCGGCAGACCCAGTACTTC

d_call: TRBD1
v_call: TRBV9
j_call: TRBJ1-1
clone_size: -
cdr3_aa: CASSVAQGQGNTEAFF
cdr3_nt: TGTGCCAGCAGCGTAGCCCAGGGACAGGGGAACACTGAAGCTTTCTTT

d_call: -
v_call: TRBV29-1
j_call: TRBJ1-4
clone_size: -
cdr3_aa: CSVGNSGSEKLFF
cdr3_nt: TGCAGCGTTGGCAATTCGGGGAGTGAAAAACTGTTTTTT

d_call: -
v_call: TRBV27
j_call: TRBJ2-2
clone_size: -
cdr3_aa: CASSYWGDGTGELFF
cdr3_nt: TGTGCCAGCAGTTACTGGGGCGACGGAACCGGGGAGCTGTTTTTT

d_call: -
v_call: TRBV9
j_call: TRBJ2-1
clone_size: -
cdr3_aa: CASSGFIGGNEQFF
cdr3_nt: TGTGCCAGCAGCGGGTTTATAGGGGGTAATGAGCAGTTCTTC

d_call: -
v_call: TRBV7-2
j_call: TRBJ2-6
clone_size: -
cdr3_aa: CASVSFRGNRANVLTF
cdr3_nt: TGTGCCAGCGTCAGTTTCAGGGGTAATAGGGCCAACGTCCTGACTTTC

d_call: -
v_call: TRBV7-2
j_call: TRBJ1-1
clone_size: -
cdr3_aa: CASSPQALNTEAFF
cdr3_nt: TGTGCCAGCAGCCCCCAGGCCTTGAACACTGAAGCTTTCTTT

d_call: TRBD1
v_call: TRBV28
j_call: TRBJ1-3
clone_size: -
cdr3_aa: CASSTTSGGSGNTIYF
cdr3_nt: TGTGCCAGCAGTACCACTTCAGGGGGCTCTGGAAACACCATATATTTT

d_call: -
v_call: TRBV28
j_call: TRBJ1-5
clone_size: -
cdr3_aa: CASSRRNQPQHF
cdr3_nt: TGTGCCAGCAGTCGCAGAAATCAGCCCCAGCATTTT

d_call: -
v_call: TRBV2
j_call: TRBJ2-5
clone_size: -
cdr3_aa: CASSPQETQYF
cdr3_nt: TGTGCCAGCAGCCCACAAGAGACCCAGTACTTC

d_call: TRBD2
v_call: TRBV11-2
j_call: TRBJ2-2
clone_size: -
cdr3_aa: CASSPGLAEGTGELFF
cdr3_nt: TGTGCCAGCAGCCCTGGACTAGCCGAGGGCACCGGGGAGCTGTTTTTT

d_call: -
v_call: TRBV15
j_call: TRBJ1-6
clone_size: -
cdr3_aa: CATSREGGRDSPLHF
cdr3_nt: TGTGCCACCAGCAGAGAGGGGGGTCGTGATTCACCCCTCCACTTT

d_call: TRBD1
v_call: TRBV28
j_call: TRBJ1-3
clone_size: -
cdr3_aa: CASSSGQFSGNTIYF
cdr3_nt: TGTGCCAGCAGCTCGGGACAGTTCTCTGGAAACACCATATATTTT

d_call: -
v_call: TRBV28
j_call: TRBJ2-2
clone_size: once
cdr3_aa: CASSVPDLNTGELFF
cdr3_nt: TGTGCCAGCAGTGTCCCGGACTTGAACACCGGGGAGCTGTTTTTT

d_call: TRBD2
v_call: TRBV7-8
j_call: TRBJ2-2
clone_size: -
cdr3_aa: CASSRGTSLTGELFF
cdr3_nt: TGTGCCAGCAGCCGAGGGACTAGCCTAACCGGGGAGCTGTTTTTT

d_call: -
v_call: TRBV5-5
j_call: TRBJ2-1
clone_size: -
cdr3_aa: CASSLGWVVAQFF
cdr3_nt: TGTGCCAGCAGCTTGGGGTGGGTGGTAGCGCAGTTCTTC

d_call: TRBD2
v_call: TRBV28
j_call: TRBJ2-7
clone_size: -
cdr3_aa: CASKTSGRASPYEQYF
cdr3_nt: TGTGCCAGCAAAACAAGCGGGAGGGCCTCCCCCTACGAGCAGTACTTC

d_call: -
v_call: TRBV27
j_call: TRBJ2-1
clone_size: -
cdr3_aa: CASSPRPPYNEQFF
cdr3_nt: TGTGCCAGCAGTCCCAGGCCCCCCTACAATGAGCAGTTCTTC

d_call: TRBD1
v_call: TRBV27
j_call: TRBJ1-2
clone_size: -
cdr3_aa: CASSTRQGSYTF
cdr3_nt: TGTGCCAGCAGTACGAGACAGGGTAGCTACACCTTC

d_call: TRBD2
v_call: TRBV5-1
j_call: TRBJ2-2
clone_size: -
cdr3_aa: CASSPGPGGAGELFF
cdr3_nt: TGCGCCAGCAGCCCCGGCCCGGGGGGTGCCGGGGAGCTGTTTTTT

d_call: TRBD2
v_call: TRBV19
j_call: TRBJ2-1
clone_size: few
cdr3_aa: CASSSRTSGTKGWYNEQFF
cdr3_nt: TGTGCCAGTAGCTCCCGGACTAGCGGGACCAAAGGATGGTACAATGAGCAGTTCTTC

d_call: TRBD1
v_call: TRBV18
j_call: TRBJ1-4
clone_size: -
cdr3_aa: CASSPLQGLTNEKLFF
cdr3_nt: TGTGCCAGCTCACCTTTACAGGGGCTGACTAATGAAAAACTGTTTTTT

d_call: TRBD1
v_call: TRBV7-9
j_call: TRBJ2-1
clone_size: -
cdr3_aa: CASSRGQGFDNEQFF
cdr3_nt: TGTGCCAGCAGCCGAGGACAGGGGTTTGACAATGAGCAGTTCTTC